Detailed here is one T cell receptor beta chain. Original handling: Scientists estimated how many nucleated cells there were by amplifying reference gene primers. Method: immunoSEQ multiplex PCR; TCRdb's copy keeps in-frame clones and lacks some. V and J calls and clone size are as listed in that table; D and trimming were resolved from the DNA. Of under 300,000 clones listed, over 80% are singletons. These data are taken from a study of blood T cell repertoires in COVID-19. Across the study: Specimens from acute and convalescent COVID-19 originated in the United States, Italy and Spain. The analysed material was cDNA or gDNA that came from T cells, B-cell-depleted T cells, or PBMCs.

V lost 0 bases, J lost 10 bases, and 15 bases lay in between. The CDR3 loop spans 15 amino acids. Germline loops: CDR1 LGHDT, CDR2 YNNKEL (reference sequence). The chain couples TRBV3-1 (or the pseudogene TRBV3-2) to TRBJ1-4, with D possibly being TRBD1 (6 bases). Source material: peripheral blood. The sequence derives from a woman aged 60-70 years with active or convalescent COVID-19. CDR3 residues: CASSQDFLTGRKLFF. CDR3 coding DNA: TGTGCCAGCAGCCAAGATTTTTTGACAGGTCGAAAACTGTTTTTT.